The 23 T cell receptor beta chains in this list originate from one sample, sequenced in a study of sequential checkpoint blockade in melanoma. Treatment reported: randomized to nivolumab then ipilimumab (arm A) or the reverse (arm B). Data came from immunoSEQ multiplex PCR; TCRdb stores just in-frame clones and leaves some out. The sample consists of under 40,000 clones, 86% of them appearing once. The source was CD8+ T cells sorted from blood (inferred from file names), collected from a patient given nivolumab and ipilimumab in sequence. These receptors originate from a human donor with melanoma.

The genes are TRBV19 and TRBJ2-1; the match to TRBD1 covers 8 bases. V lost 6 bases and J lost 5; bases outside the gene matches: 12. This CDR3 contains 16 residues. Germline lookup yields CDR1 LNHDA and CDR2 SQIVND (reference sequence). In nucleotides, the CDR3 is TGTGCCAGTAGCCCCGTACCGGGACAGGTCAACAATGAGCAGTTCTTC. It is translated as CASSPVPGQVNNEQFF.

The chain combines TRBV27 with TRBJ2-3; no clear D gene. This CDR3 has 14 amino acids. V was cut by 5 bases and J by 0 bases, with 9 bases left in between. The germline V gene encodes CDR1 MNHEY and CDR2 SMNVEV (reference sequence). The CDR3 DNA sequence: TGTGCCAGCAGTCTCCTACCTAGCACAGATACGCAGTATTTT. It encodes CASSLLPSTDTQYF.

The chain uses TRBV6-7 and TRBJ2-5; tentatively, D is TRBD1 (5 bases). TRBV6-7 is treated as an ORF (open reading frame) with a function not yet certain. The CDR3 extends over 13 amino acids. Trimming removed 6 bases at V and 5 bases at J, with 13 bases between. CDR3 coding DNA: TGTGCCAGCAGAAGTAGGGGTGGTGAGACCCAGTACTTC. This gives the protein CASRSRGGETQYF.

The chain has TRBV27 and TRBJ2-3, with 10 bases identical to TRBD2. Germline V gene data show CDR1 as MNHEY and CDR2 as SMNVEV (reference sequence). CDR3 length: 15 residues. Trimming removed 5 bases from V and 6 bases from J; junction bases left unmatched: 8. The CDR3 sequence is CASSGTSGIVDTQYF. The DNA for the CDR3 is TGTGCCAGCAGTGGAACTAGCGGGATTGTTGATACGCAGTATTTT.

The V and J genes are TRBV4-3 and TRBJ1-4; D might be TRBD1 (5 bases). The CDR3 spans 14 residues. V lost 1 base and J lost 5, with 8 bases in between. Germline loops: CDR1 LGHNA, CDR2 YSLEER. CDR3 sequence: CASSQVGGNEKLFF. The CDR3 DNA is TGCGCCAGCAGCCAAGTCGGGGGAAATGAAAAACTGTTTTTT.

The chain carries TRBV4-2 and TRBJ2-3; 9 bases map to TRBD2. From germline, CDR1 is LGHNA and CDR2 YNFKEQ. This CDR3 has 16 amino acids. Trimming cost V 2 bases and J 5 bases; bases outside gene matches: 8. The CDR3 DNA is TGTGCCAGCAGCCAAAGTGGCGGGAGGGCCGAAGATACGCAGTATTTT. It codes for CASSQSGGRAEDTQYF.

V gene TRBV13 combines with J gene TRBJ2-7; 10 bases map to TRBD1. V was pared by 8 bases and J by 6 bases, with 13 bases of the junction left unmatched. CDR1 and CDR2 (germline): PRHDT, FYEKMQ (reference sequence). The CDR3 loop spans 15 amino acids. The CDR3 DNA is TGTGCCAGCGGCCCCGCCGGGACAGGGGAATTCGAGCAGTACTTC. Translating it yields CASGPAGTGEFEQYF. Full variable domain (rest looked up from reference TRBV13 and TRBJ2-7): AAGVIQSPRHLIKEKRETATLKCYPIPRHDTVYWYQQGPGQDPQFLISFYEKMQSDKGSIPDRFSAQQFSDYHSELNMSSLELGDSALYFCASGPAGTGEFEQYFGPGTRLTVT.

This clone was seen a single time. V usage is TRBV4-1 and J usage is TRBJ2-5; D is possibly TRBD1 (6 bases). Looked up from germline, CDR1 is MGHRA and CDR2 is YSYEKL. V lost 4 bases, J lost 4 bases, and 19 bases lay in between. This CDR3 spans 16 amino acids. This CDR3 is CASSPRYTGIPETQYF. The CDR3 coding sequence is TGCGCCAGCAGCCCAAGATACACAGGGATCCCAGAGACCCAGTACTTC.

J is TRBJ1-5 and V is TRBV7-6, with D hard to call. Germline CDR1 and CDR2: SGHVS and FNYEAQ. The ends were cut back, 2 bases at V and 4 bases at J, with 15 bases in the middle. The CDR3 has 16 residues. CDR3 residues: CASSLMSGSANQPQHF. CDR3 coding DNA: TGTGCCAGCAGCTTAATGTCCGGCAGCGCAAATCAGCCCCAGCATTTT.

The chain has TRBV28 and TRBJ2-1; D ambiguous. The V gene's germline CDR1 is MDHEN and CDR2 SYDVKM. The CDR3 consists of 12 residues. The V end was cut by 5 bases, the J end by 8 bases, with 10 bases between. The CDR3 bases are TGTGCCAGCAGTCCCTATGGTCATGAGCAGTTCTTC. This gives the protein CASSPYGHEQFF.

This chain connects TRBV5-4 to TRBJ1-2; 7 positions agree with TRBD1. The CDR3 consists of 15 residues. Germline assignment: CDR1 SGHNT and CDR2 YYREEE (reference sequence). Germline trimming cut 0 bases from V and 3 bases from J; bases unmatched to any gene: 5. For the CDR3, the DNA is TGTGCCAGCAGCTTGGTAGGGGGCGCCGACTATGGCTACACCTTC. It codes for CASSLVGGADYGYTF.

This clone came up once. The chain employs TRBV6-6 and TRBJ2-7; 8 nucleotides agree with TRBD2. V was pared by 6 bases and J by 5 bases, with 6 bases of the junction left unmatched. CDR3 length: 13 amino acids. Germline CDR1 and CDR2: MNHNY and SVGAGI (reference sequence). The CDR3 protein is CASSGIGRDEQYF. The CDR3 DNA sequence: TGTGCCAGCAGCGGGATCGGGAGGGACGAGCAGTACTTC.

This sequence joins TRBV28 and TRBJ1-3; no clear D. Germline V gene data show CDR1 as MDHEN and CDR2 as SYDVKM. Trimming pared 2 bases from V and 0 bases from J, leaving 8 bases between. The CDR3 length is 15 residues. The CDR3, as DNA: TGTGCCAGCAGTTTAATCCCAGGCTCTGGAAACACCATATATTTT. Amino acids: CASSLIPGSGNTIYF.

This clone showed up just once. The rearrangement links TRBV4-3 to TRBJ2-3, with TRBD1 matching over 8 bases. The CDR3 extends over 18 amino acids. Germline V gene sequence: CDR1 LGHNA, CDR2 YSLEER. V was pared by 0 bases and J by 2 bases, with 10 bases of the junction left unmatched. The CDR3 DNA is TGCGCCAGCAGCCAAGATTTCCCAGGGGGCACCTTCACAGATACGCAGTATTTT. Amino acid sequence: CASSQDFPGGTFTDTQYF.

V is TRBV9 and J is TRBJ2-7, with D possibly matching TRBD1 (6 bases). V lost 3 bases to trimming and J lost 3 bases, with 13 bases between them. Germline V gene lookup returns CDR1 SGDLS and CDR2 YYNGEE. The CDR3 extends over 14 amino acids. CDR3 sequence (DNA): TGTGCCAGCAGCGCTCGACAGGCCAACTACGAGCAGTACTTC. It yields the protein CASSARQANYEQYF.

V usage is TRBV11-2 and J usage is TRBJ1-5; D gene unclear. The V and J ends lost 5 bases and 1 base respectively, with 9 bases between them. In germline, CDR1 is SGHAT, CDR2 FQNNGV. The length of the CDR3 is 14 residues. CDR3 sequence: CASSPRHSNQPQHF. CDR3 nucleotides: TGTGCCAGCAGCCCACGACACAGCAATCAGCCCCAGCATTTT.

The chain has TRBV21-1 and TRBJ2-7; the table's TRBD1 call for D was not verified on the DNA. TRBV21-1 is a documented pseudogene. There are 14 residues in the CDR3. This CDR3 is CASSSRDSLVEQYF. The CDR3 nucleotides are TGTGCCAGCAGCTCCCGGGACAGCCTTGTCGAGCAGTACTTC.

J is TRBJ1-1 and V is TRBV7-9; weak D call: TRBD1 (6 bases). The CDR3 is 15 amino acids. The germline V and J ends were trimmed by 5 bases and 5 bases, with 18 bases remaining between them. Germline CDR1 and CDR2: SEHNR and FQNEAQ (reference sequence). In DNA form, the CDR3 reads TGTGCCAGCAGCCCCTTGATGGGGGCGCGTACTGAAGCTTTCTTT. Protein sequence: CASSPLMGARTEAFF. Full variable domain (missing parts from reference TRBV7-9 and TRBJ1-1): DTGVSQNPRHKITKRGQNVTFRCDPISEHNRLYWYRQTLGQGPEFLTYFQNEAQLEKSRLLSDRFSAERPKGSFSTLEIQRTEQGDSAMYLCASSPLMGARTEAFFGQGTRLTVV.

The chain employs TRBV6-1 and TRBJ2-7, with 12 bases matching TRBD1. Germline V lookup: CDR1 MNHNS, CDR2 SASEGT. This CDR3 has 13 residues. The ends lost 7 bases at V and 5 bases at J; junction bases unmatched: 3. CDR3 amino acids: CASIGTGGHEQYF. As DNA, the CDR3 is TGTGCCAGCATTGGGACAGGGGGCCACGAGCAGTACTTC.

This rearrangement joins TRBV5-4 to TRBJ2-5, with 12 bases identical to TRBD2. Gene TRBJ2-7 matches the end of the DNA better, so the J call may be wrong. Looked up from germline, CDR1 is SGHNT and CDR2 is YYREEE (reference sequence). The CDR3 length is 16 residues. The CDR3 nucleotides read TGTGCCAGCAGCAAACAGACTAGCGGGAGTACCTACGAGCAGTACTTC. Translating it yields CASSKQTSGSTYEQYF.

The chain links TRBV9 to TRBJ1-2; 7 positions match TRBD1. The length of the CDR3 is 13 residues. Germline V CDR1 and CDR2: SGDLS, YYNGEE. V dropped 0 bases and J dropped 10; count of bases not matched to a gene: 6. The CDR3 nucleotides are TGTGCCAGCAGCGTAGTCACAGGGGTCGACTACACCTTC. Amino acids: CASSVVTGVDYTF.

The V gene is TRBV5-6, the J gene TRBJ1-2; no clear D. Looked up from germline, CDR1 is SGHDT and CDR2 is YYEEEE. The germline V and J ends were trimmed by 1 base and 6 bases, with 16 bases remaining between them. CDR3 size: 15 residues. Here the CDR3 DNA reads TGTGCCAGCAGCTTGAGTCTCGATACCTATGATGGCTACACCTTC. It encodes CASSLSLDTYDGYTF.

The V and J genes are TRBV15 and TRBJ2-1; 9 bases fit TRBD2. CDR3 length: 17 amino acids. With 0 bases clipped from V and 4 bases from J, the junction kept 7 bases outside the gene matches. Germline CDR1 LNHNV, CDR2 YYDKDF (reference sequence). The CDR3 DNA reads TGTGCCACCAGCAGAGATCGGCGGGAGGGTCGGTACAATGAGCAGTTCTTC. As protein: CATSRDRREGRYNEQFF.